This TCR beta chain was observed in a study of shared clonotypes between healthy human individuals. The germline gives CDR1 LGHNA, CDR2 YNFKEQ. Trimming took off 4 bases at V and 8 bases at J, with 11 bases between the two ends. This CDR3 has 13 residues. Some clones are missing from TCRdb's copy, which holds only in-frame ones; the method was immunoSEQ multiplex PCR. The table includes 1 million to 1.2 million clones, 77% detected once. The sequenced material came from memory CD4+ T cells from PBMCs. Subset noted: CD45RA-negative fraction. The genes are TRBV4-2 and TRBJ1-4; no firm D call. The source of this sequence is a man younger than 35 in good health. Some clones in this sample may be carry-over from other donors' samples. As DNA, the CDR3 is TGTGCCAGCAGCCTGTCAGTGTTGGAAAAACTGTTTTTT. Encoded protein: CASSLSVLEKLFF.